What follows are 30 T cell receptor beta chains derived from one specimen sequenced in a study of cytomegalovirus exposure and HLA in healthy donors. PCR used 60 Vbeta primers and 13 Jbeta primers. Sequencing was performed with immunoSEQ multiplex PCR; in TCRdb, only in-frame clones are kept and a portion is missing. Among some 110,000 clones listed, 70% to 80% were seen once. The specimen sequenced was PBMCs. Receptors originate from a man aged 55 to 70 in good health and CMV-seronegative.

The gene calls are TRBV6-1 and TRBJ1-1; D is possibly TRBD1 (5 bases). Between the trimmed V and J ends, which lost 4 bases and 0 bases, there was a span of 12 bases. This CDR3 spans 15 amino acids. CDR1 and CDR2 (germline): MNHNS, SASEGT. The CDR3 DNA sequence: TGTGCCAGCAGTGTTAGGACAAACATGAACACTGAAGCTTTCTTT. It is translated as CASSVRTNMNTEAFF.

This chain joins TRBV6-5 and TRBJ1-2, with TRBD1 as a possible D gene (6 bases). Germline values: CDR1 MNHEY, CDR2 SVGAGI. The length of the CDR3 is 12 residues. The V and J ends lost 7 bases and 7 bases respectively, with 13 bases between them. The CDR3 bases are TGTGCCAGCAAACGAAGGGGGTTTGGCTACACCTTC. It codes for CASKRRGFGYTF.

DNA of the CDR3: TGCGCCAGCAGCGCGGGACAGGGCACTGAAAAACTGTTTTTT. This codes for CASSAGQGTEKLFF. The rearrangement links TRBV5-1 to TRBJ1-4; 9 bases are shared with TRBD1. Germline V lookup: CDR1 SGHRS, CDR2 YFSETQ. V shed 4 bases and J 7 bases; nucleotides not matched to a gene: 5. The CDR3 runs 14 residues.

The DNA of the CDR3 is TGTGCTAGTGGCGCGGACAGGGGAACGGCCGGGGAGCTGTTTTTT. It is translated as CASGADRGTAGELFF. The chain employs TRBV12-5 and TRBJ2-2; 9 bases line up with TRBD1. Trimming cost V 6 bases and J 6 bases; bases outside gene matches: 8. The CDR3 loop spans 15 amino acids. CDR1 is LGHNT and CDR2 is FRNRAP in the germline V gene.

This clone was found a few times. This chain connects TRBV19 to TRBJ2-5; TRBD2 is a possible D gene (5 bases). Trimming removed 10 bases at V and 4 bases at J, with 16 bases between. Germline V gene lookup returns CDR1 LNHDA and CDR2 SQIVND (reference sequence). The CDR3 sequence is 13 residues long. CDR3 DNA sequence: TGTGCCACCGAGGGTACGAGTCGAGAGACCCAGTACTTC. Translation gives CATEGTSRETQYF.

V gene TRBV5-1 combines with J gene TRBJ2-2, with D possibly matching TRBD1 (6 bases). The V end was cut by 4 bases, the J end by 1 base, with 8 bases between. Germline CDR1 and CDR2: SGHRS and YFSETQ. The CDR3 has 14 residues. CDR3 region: CASSLGGNTGELFF. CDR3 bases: TGCGCCAGCAGCCTAGGGGGGAACACCGGGGAGCTGTTTTTT.

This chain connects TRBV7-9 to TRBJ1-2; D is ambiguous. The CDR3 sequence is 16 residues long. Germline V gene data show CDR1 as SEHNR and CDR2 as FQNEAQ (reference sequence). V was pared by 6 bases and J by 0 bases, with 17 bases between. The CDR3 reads CASRHSLMPANYGYTF. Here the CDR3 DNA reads TGTGCCAGCAGACACAGCTTAATGCCAGCTAACTATGGCTACACCTTC.

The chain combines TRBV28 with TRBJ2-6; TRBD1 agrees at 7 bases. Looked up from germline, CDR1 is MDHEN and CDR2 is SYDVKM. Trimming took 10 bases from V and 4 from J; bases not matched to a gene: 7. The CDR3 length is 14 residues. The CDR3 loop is CATRGGPGANVLTF. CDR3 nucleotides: TGTGCCACCCGAGGGGGCCCCGGGGCCAACGTCCTGACTTTC.

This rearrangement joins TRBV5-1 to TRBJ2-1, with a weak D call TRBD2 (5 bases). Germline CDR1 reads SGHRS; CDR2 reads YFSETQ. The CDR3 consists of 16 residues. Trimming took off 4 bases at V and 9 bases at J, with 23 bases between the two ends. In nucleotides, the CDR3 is TGCGCCAGCAGCCCGACACCGGGCCCCGGGGTCATTGAGCAGTTCTTC. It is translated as CASSPTPGPGVIEQFF.

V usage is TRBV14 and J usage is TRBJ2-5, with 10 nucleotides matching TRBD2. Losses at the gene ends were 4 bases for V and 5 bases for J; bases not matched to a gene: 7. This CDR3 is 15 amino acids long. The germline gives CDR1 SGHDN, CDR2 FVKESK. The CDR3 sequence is CASSPGTSDRETQYF. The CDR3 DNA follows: TGTGCCAGCAGCCCCGGGACTAGCGATAGGGAGACCCAGTACTTC.

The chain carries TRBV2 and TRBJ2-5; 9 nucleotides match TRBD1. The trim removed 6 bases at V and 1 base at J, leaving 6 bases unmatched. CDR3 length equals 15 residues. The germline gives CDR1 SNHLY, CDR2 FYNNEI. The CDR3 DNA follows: TGTGCCAGCAGGACGGGACAGGGATTCCAAGAGACCCAGTACTTC. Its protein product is CASRTGQGFQETQYF.

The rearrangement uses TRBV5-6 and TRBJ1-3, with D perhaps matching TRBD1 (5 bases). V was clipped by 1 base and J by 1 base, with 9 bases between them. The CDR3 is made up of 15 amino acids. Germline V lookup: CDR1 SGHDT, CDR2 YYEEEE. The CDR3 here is CASSLYGGSGNTIYF. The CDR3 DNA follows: TGTGCCAGCAGCTTGTACGGGGGGTCTGGAAACACCATATATTTT.

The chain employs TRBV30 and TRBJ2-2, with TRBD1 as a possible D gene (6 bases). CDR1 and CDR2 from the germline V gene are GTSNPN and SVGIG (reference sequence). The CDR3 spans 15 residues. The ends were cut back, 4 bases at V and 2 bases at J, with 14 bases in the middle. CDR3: CAWKRQAFNTGELFF. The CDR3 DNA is TGTGCCTGGAAACGACAGGCCTTTAACACCGGGGAGCTGTTTTTT.

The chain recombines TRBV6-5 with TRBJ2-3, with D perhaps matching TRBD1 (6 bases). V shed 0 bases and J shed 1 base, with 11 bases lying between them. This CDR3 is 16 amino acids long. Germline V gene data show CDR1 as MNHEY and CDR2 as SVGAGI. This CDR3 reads CASSYSWGQGTDTQYF. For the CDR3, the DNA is TGTGCCAGCAGTTACTCGTGGGGGCAGGGCACAGATACGCAGTATTTT.

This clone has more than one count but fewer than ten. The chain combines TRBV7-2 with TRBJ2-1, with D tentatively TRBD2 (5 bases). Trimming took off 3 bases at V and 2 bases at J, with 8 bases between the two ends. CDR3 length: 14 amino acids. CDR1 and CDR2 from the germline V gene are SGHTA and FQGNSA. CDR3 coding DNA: TGTGCCAGCAGCTTGGACTCAGCCTACAATGAGCAGTTCTTC. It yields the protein CASSLDSAYNEQFF. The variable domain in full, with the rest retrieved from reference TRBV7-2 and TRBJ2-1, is GAGVSQSPSNKVTEKGKDVELRCDPISGHTALYWYRQSLGQGLEFLIYFQGNSAPDKSGLPSDRFSAERTGGSVSTLTIQRTQQEDSAVYLCASSLDSAYNEQFFGPGTRLTVL.

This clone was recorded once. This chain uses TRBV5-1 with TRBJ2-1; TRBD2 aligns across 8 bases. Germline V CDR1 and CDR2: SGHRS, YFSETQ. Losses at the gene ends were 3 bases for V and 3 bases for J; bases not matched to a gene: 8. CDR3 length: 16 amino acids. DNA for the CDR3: TGCGCCAGCAGCTCATCTGGCGGGGGGTACTACAATGAGCAGTTCTTC. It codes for CASSSSGGGYYNEQFF.

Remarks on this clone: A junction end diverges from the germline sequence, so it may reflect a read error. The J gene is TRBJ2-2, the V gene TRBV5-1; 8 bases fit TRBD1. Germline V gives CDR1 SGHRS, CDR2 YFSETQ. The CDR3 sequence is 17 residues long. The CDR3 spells CASSGFLGQVNTEELFF. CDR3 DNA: TGCGCCAGCAGCGGCTTCTTGGGACAGGTTAACACCGAGGAGCTGTTTTTT.

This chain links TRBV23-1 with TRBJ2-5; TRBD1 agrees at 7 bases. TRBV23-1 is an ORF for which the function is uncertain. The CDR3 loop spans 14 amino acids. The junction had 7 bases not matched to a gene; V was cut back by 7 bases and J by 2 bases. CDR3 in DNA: TGCGCCAGCATCTTCAGGGGACAGCAAGAGACCCAGTACTTC. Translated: CASIFRGQQETQYF.

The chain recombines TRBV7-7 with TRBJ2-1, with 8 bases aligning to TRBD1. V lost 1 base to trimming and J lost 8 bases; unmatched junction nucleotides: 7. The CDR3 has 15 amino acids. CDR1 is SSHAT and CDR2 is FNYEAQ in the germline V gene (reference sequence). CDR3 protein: CASSLEQGVLHEQFF. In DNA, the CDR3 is TGTGCCAGCAGCTTAGAACAGGGGGTCCTCCATGAGCAGTTCTTC.

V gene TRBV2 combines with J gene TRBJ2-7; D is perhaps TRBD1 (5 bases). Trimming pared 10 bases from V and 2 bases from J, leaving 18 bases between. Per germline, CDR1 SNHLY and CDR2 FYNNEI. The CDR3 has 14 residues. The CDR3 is CATKRQSGPYEQYV. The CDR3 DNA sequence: TGTGCCACCAAAAGGCAGTCAGGGCCCTACGAGCAGTACGTC.

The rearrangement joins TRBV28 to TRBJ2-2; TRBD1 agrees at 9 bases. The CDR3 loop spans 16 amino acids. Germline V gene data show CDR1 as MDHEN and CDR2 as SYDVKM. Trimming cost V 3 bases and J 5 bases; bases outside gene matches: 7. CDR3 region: CASSFMGQGGTGELFF. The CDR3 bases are TGTGCCAGCAGTTTTATGGGACAGGGAGGGACCGGGGAGCTGTTTTTT.

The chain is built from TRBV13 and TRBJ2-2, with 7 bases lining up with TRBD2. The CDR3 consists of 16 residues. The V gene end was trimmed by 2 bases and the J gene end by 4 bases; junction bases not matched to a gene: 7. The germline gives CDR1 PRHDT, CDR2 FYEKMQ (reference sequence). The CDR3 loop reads CASSLTRGGFTGELFF. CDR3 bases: TGTGCCAGCAGCTTAACGAGGGGAGGGTTCACCGGGGAGCTGTTTTTT.

The CDR3 is CASSPPVVQETQYF. In DNA, the CDR3 is TGTGCCAGCAGCCCCCCGGTTGTCCAAGAGACCCAGTACTTC. The rearrangement uses TRBV7-2 and TRBJ2-5; D remains unclear. Germline V gives CDR1 SGHTA, CDR2 FQGNSA. The CDR3 length is 14 residues. V was cut by 5 bases and J by 1 base, with 11 bases left in between.

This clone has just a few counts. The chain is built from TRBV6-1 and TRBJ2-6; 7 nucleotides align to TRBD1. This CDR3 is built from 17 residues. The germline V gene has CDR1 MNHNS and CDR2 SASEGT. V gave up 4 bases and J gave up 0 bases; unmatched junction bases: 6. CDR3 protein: CASSAGTALSGANVLTF. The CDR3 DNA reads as TGTGCCAGCAGTGCTGGGACAGCTCTCTCTGGGGCCAACGTCCTGACTTTC.

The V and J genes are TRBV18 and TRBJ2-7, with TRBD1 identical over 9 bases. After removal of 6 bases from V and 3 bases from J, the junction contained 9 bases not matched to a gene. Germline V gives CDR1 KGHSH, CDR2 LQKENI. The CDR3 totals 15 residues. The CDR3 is CASSQDRGYLYEQYV. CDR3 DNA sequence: TGTGCCAGCTCTCAGGACAGGGGATACCTCTACGAGCAGTACGTC.

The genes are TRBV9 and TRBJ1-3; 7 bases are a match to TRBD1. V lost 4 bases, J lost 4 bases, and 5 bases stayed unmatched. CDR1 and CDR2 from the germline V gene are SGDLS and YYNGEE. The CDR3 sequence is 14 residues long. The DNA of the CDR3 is TGTGCCAGCAGCACAGGGGAGATCGGAAACACCATATATTTT. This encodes CASSTGEIGNTIYF. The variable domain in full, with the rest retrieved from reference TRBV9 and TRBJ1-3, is DSGVTQTPKHLITATGQRVTLRCSPRSGDLSVYWYQQSLDQGLQFLIQYYNGEERAKGNILERFSAQQFPDLHSELNLSSLELGDSALYFCASSTGEIGNTIYFGEGSWLTVV.

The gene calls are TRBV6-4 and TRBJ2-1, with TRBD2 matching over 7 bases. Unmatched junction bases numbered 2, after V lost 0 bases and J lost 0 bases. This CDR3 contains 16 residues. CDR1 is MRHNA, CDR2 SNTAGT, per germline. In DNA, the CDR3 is TGTGCCAGCAGTGACTCAGGGGACTACTCCTACAATGAGCAGTTCTTC. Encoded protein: CASSDSGDYSYNEQFF.

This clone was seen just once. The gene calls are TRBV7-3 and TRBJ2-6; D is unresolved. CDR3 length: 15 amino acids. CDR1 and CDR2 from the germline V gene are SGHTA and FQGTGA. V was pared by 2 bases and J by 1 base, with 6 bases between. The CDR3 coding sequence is TGTGCCAGCAGCTTAGGAGTTTCTGGGGCCAACGTCCTGACTTTC. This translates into CASSLGVSGANVLTF.

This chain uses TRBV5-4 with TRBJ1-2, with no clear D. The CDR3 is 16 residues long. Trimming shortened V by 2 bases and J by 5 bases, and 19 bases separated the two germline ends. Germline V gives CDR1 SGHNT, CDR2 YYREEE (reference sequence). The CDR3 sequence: CASSLKVANLGYGYTF. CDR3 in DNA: TGTGCCAGCAGCTTAAAGGTAGCCAATCTCGGGTATGGCTACACCTTC.

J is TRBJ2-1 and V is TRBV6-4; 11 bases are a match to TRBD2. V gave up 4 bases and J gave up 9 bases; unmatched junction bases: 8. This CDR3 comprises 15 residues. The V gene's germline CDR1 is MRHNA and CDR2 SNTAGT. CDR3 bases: TGTGCCAGCAGTGTTTTAGCGGGGGGGCCCGGTGAGCAGTTCTTC. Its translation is CASSVLAGGPGEQFF.